A single sample gave rise to the 23 T cell receptor beta chains below, sequenced in a study of early T cells in non-severe SARS-CoV-2 infection. MiXCR, applied by TCRdb to the 5' RACE reads, yields one record per CDR3 protein. In the table there are tens of thousands of distinct CDR3 sequences, around 16% of which are singletons. The source was whole blood, collected at baseline. Receptor source: an adult who was a healthcare worker with PCR-confirmed SARS-CoV-2 infection or an uninfected control (not recorded which).

This clonotype has at least ten counts. This sequence joins TRBV29-1 and TRBJ2-7, with 10 nucleotides matching TRBD2. The CDR3 contains 13 residues. Germline-derived CDR1 and CDR2 are SQVTM and ANQGSEA. The V and J ends lost 4 bases and 5 bases, in that order; junction bases with no gene match: 5. CDR3 loop: CSVARLAGDEQYF. In DNA, the CDR3 is TGCAGCGTTGCGAGGCTAGCGGGAGACGAGCAGTACTTC.

This clonotype came up many times. The gene calls are TRBV21-1 and TRBJ2-7. TRBV21-1 is annotated as a pseudogene. The CDR3 totals 10 residues. The CDR3 region is CASRDYEQYF. DNA of the CDR3: TGTGCCAGCAGAGACTACGAGCAGTACTTC.

This clonotype was counted ten times or more. The J gene is TRBJ1-5, the V gene TRBV10-2; 9 bases are shared with TRBD1. The germline V gene has CDR1 WSHSY and CDR2 SAAADI. The CDR3 covers 16 residues. Trimming took 2 bases from V and 7 from J; bases not matched to a gene: 9. The CDR3 is CASSETGTGLEQPQHF. In DNA, the CDR3 is TGCGCCAGCAGTGAGACCGGGACAGGGTTAGAGCAGCCCCAGCATTTT.

The chain joins TRBV7-9 to TRBJ2-7; 7 bases are a match to TRBD1. The V gene's germline CDR1 is SEHNR and CDR2 FQNEAQ (reference sequence). V dropped 1 base and J dropped 7; count of bases not matched to a gene: 13. The CDR3 runs 16 residues. The CDR3 region is CASSLVGTAPGEEQYF. The CDR3 DNA reads TGTGCCAGCAGCTTAGTCGGGACAGCGCCTGGAGAGGAGCAGTACTTC.

A few counts support this clonotype. The rearrangement uses TRBV11-2 and TRBJ2-2; TRBD1 matches 7 bases. The germline CDR1 and CDR2 sequences are SGHAT and FQNNGV. Trimming took 5 bases from V and 7 from J; bases not matched to a gene: 10. CDR3 size: 15 residues. The CDR3 spells CASSLYRQGHGELFF. CDR3 DNA sequence: TGTGCCAGCAGCCTCTACCGACAGGGTCACGGGGAGCTGTTTTTT.

This clonotype has just a few counts. This chain links TRBV27 with TRBJ2-7; TRBD2 aligns across 8 bases. CDR3 length equals 13 residues. Trimming removed 9 bases from V and 4 bases from J; junction bases left unmatched: 8. Germline CDR1 MNHEY, CDR2 SMNVEV (reference sequence). The CDR3 DNA reads as TGTGCCAGTGCAGCGGGAGAGAGGTACGAGCAGTACTTC. The encoded protein is CASAAGERYEQYF.

CDR3 in amino acids: CASSFSLSAGELFF. DNA for the CDR3: TGCGCCAGCAGCTTTTCGCTTTCCGCCGGGGAGCTGTTTTTT. The chain joins TRBV5-1 to TRBJ2-2; no definite D call. Trimming took 2 bases from V and 6 from J, leaving 11 bases between them. The CDR3 covers 14 residues. Germline values: CDR1 SGHRS, CDR2 YFSETQ.

V and J are TRBV5-1 and TRBJ2-1; 13 bases are shared with TRBD2. This CDR3 spans 15 amino acids. J gave up 9 bases and V 4 bases, and 7 bases lay outside the gene matches. Germline loops: CDR1 SGHRS, CDR2 YFSETQ. The CDR3, as DNA: TGCGCCAGCAGCCCTGGGACTAGCGGGGCCACTGAGCAGTTCTTC. Residues: CASSPGTSGATEQFF.

The chain combines TRBV20-1 with TRBJ1-4; the D is unclear. Germline values: CDR1 DFQATT, CDR2 SNEGSKA (reference sequence). This CDR3 contains 13 residues. Between the trimmed V and J ends, which lost 6 bases and 0 bases, there was a span of 8 bases. The CDR3 spells CSAIGATNEKLFF. The CDR3, as DNA: TGCAGTGCCATCGGTGCAACTAATGAAAAACTGTTTTTT.

This clonotype ranks as medium-sized. V usage is TRBV12-3 or TRBV12-4 and J usage is TRBJ2-1, with D possibly matching TRBD1 (6 bases). The CDR3 extends over 17 amino acids. The V end was cut by 9 bases, the J end by 0 bases, with 21 bases between. The CDR3 loop reads CASSRSGQLNSYNEQFF. For the CDR3, the DNA is TGTGCCAGTTCAAGGTCGGGACAACTTAACTCCTACAATGAGCAGTTCTTC.

This clonotype was found a few times. This chain connects TRBV7-2 to TRBJ2-3; D may correspond to TRBD1 or TRBD2 (6 bases each). Germline V lookup: CDR1 SGHTA, CDR2 FQGNSA. CDR3 length: 19 amino acids. Trimming shortened V by 5 bases and J by 1 base, and 25 bases separated the two germline ends. In nucleotides, the CDR3 is TGTGCCAGCAGCAAATACCCGATGAGATTAGGGGGGCGCACAGATACGCAGTATTTT. Amino acid sequence: CASSKYPMRLGGRTDTQYF.

This clonotype was observed many times. The rearrangement joins TRBV28 to TRBJ1-5; a weak D match, TRBD1 (6 bases). In germline, CDR1 is MDHEN, CDR2 SYDVKM. The ends were cut back, 3 bases at V and 7 bases at J, with 16 bases in the middle. The CDR3 length is 15 residues. The CDR3, as DNA: TGTGCCAGCAGTTTGACACAGGGTGTAGAGCAGCCCCAGCATTTT. It translates to CASSLTQGVEQPQHF.

V and J are TRBV6-1 and TRBJ1-6, with a possible D match to TRBD1 (6 bases). Germline V lookup: CDR1 MNHNS, CDR2 SASEGT. V lost 11 bases and J lost 0, with 11 bases in between. The length of the CDR3 is 14 residues. CDR3 region: CAGGGSSYNSPLHF. The CDR3 bases are TGTGCCGGAGGGGGTAGCTCCTATAATTCACCCCTCCACTTT.

This clonotype was seen only a few times. The V gene is TRBV28, the J gene TRBJ2-7; 7 bases map to TRBD2. Trimming cost V 10 bases and J 2 bases; bases outside gene matches: 11. CDR3 length: 14 amino acids. The germline V gene encodes CDR1 MDHEN and CDR2 SYDVKM. The CDR3 DNA sequence: TGTGCCACTGCGTCAGCGGGACCGACCTACGAGCAGTACTTC. It encodes CATASAGPTYEQYF.

The rearrangement joins TRBV19 to TRBJ2-1; 11 bases are a match to TRBD2. Germline values: CDR1 LNHDA, CDR2 SQIVND (reference sequence). CDR3 length equals 16 residues. J gave up 7 bases and V 5 bases, and 10 bases lay outside the gene matches. CDR3 nucleotides: TGTGCCAGTAGTCACCTAGCGGGGGGCAGAGGGAATGAGCAGTTCTTC. This sequence encodes CASSHLAGGRGNEQFF.

In this sample, this clonotype turned up a few times. This chain joins TRBV6-1 and TRBJ1-2; unclear D gene. Trimming cost V 10 bases and J 4 bases, with 10 bases left between them. CDR3 size: 11 residues. CDR1 and CDR2 from the germline V gene are MNHNS and SASEGT. DNA of the CDR3: TGTGCCATCTCACTACTCTATGGCTACACCTTC. Translating it yields CAISLLYGYTF.

The table lists this clonotype with a few counts. This rearrangement joins TRBV12-3 or TRBV12-4 to TRBJ2-7; 7 positions match TRBD2. This CDR3 region has 13 residues. V lost 0 bases to trimming and J lost 4 bases; unmatched junction nucleotides: 0. The CDR3 reads CASSLASGYEQYF. The CDR3 bases are TGTGCCAGCAGTTTAGCTAGCGGGTACGAGCAGTACTTC.

This clonotype was detected only a few times. The chain employs TRBV5-1 and TRBJ2-7, with D perhaps TRBD2 (5 bases). V was trimmed by 2 bases and J by 2 bases, leaving 8 bases between them. Looked up from germline, CDR1 is SGHRS and CDR2 is YFSETQ. CDR3 size: 13 residues. For the CDR3, the DNA is TGCGCCAGCAGCTTAACGGAGGCCTACGAGCAGTACTTC. Its translation is CASSLTEAYEQYF.

This clonotype turned up a few times. V usage is TRBV5-5 and J usage is TRBJ2-3, with TRBD2 identical over 7 bases. The germline gives CDR1 SGHKS, CDR2 YYEKEE (reference sequence). V lost 6 bases and J lost 0; bases outside the gene matches: 7. The CDR3 covers 15 residues. In DNA form, the CDR3 reads TGTGCCAGCACCCTAGCGGCCTCTAGCACAGATACGCAGTATTTT. This codes for CASTLAASSTDTQYF.

This clonotype occurred many times. The chain combines TRBV10-3 with TRBJ1-2, with a possible D match to TRBD1 (6 bases). The CDR3 has 14 amino acids. Germline-derived CDR1 and CDR2 are ENHRY and SYGVKD. V shed 5 bases and J shed 2 bases, with 12 bases lying between them. The CDR3, as DNA: TGTGCCATCAGTTCCTCCACAGGGAACTATGGCTACACCTTC. Protein product: CAISSSTGNYGYTF.

This clonotype was detected ten times or more. The genes are TRBV7-9 and TRBJ1-6; D might be TRBD1 (5 bases). Trimming removed 4 bases at V and 10 bases at J, with 11 bases between. The CDR3 runs 13 residues. Germline lookup yields CDR1 SEHNR and CDR2 FQNEAQ (reference sequence). In nucleotides, the CDR3 is TGTGCCAGCAGCTGGGGGAGCGGATCACCCCTCCACTTT. This translates into CASSWGSGSPLHF.

This clonotype was seen a few times. The chain joins TRBV2 to TRBJ2-1; a possible D gene is TRBD1 (6 bases). The ends were cut back, 8 bases at V and 9 bases at J, with 17 bases in the middle. Germline CDR1 SNHLY, CDR2 FYNNEI. This CDR3 is built from 13 residues. The CDR3: CASARGLVSEQFF. In DNA form, the CDR3 reads TGTGCCAGCGCGAGGGGGTTGGTGAGTGAGCAGTTCTTC.

In its sample, this clonotype was seen a few times. The chain employs TRBV12-3 or TRBV12-4 and TRBJ1-1, with D unresolved. The CDR3 extends over 14 amino acids. With 7 bases removed from V and 1 base from J, the gap between germline ends came to 13 bases. The CDR3 nucleotides read TGTGCCAGCACCCACACCCGGTGGAACACTGAAGCTTTCTTT. It specifies CASTHTRWNTEAFF.